This T cell receptor (beta chain) stems from a study of T-cell memory formation after mild COVID-19. 5'RACE with constant-segment primers yielded barcoded, UMI-tagged TCR alpha and TCR beta cDNA libraries. TCRdb processed the 5' RACE reads anew with MiXCR; each CDR3 protein has one entry. The profile shows hundreds of thousands of distinct CDR3 sequences, roughly an eighth of them singletons. This clonotype turned up a few times. The TCR originated in a man younger than 30 who had mild COVID-19 (a few samples of this study predate the infection). Cell type and time point are not known. The sequenced sample was PBMCs or a T cell subset sorted from them (not recorded which).

CDR3: CASSEGGFSGNTIYF. The CDR3, as DNA: TGTGCCAGCAGTGAAGGAGGTTTCTCCGGAAACACCATATATTTT. This chain joins TRBV2 and TRBJ1-3, with D unresolved. CDR1 and CDR2 (germline): SNHLY, FYNNEI. The V and J ends lost 1 base and 4 bases respectively, with 11 bases between them. This CDR3 has 15 amino acids.